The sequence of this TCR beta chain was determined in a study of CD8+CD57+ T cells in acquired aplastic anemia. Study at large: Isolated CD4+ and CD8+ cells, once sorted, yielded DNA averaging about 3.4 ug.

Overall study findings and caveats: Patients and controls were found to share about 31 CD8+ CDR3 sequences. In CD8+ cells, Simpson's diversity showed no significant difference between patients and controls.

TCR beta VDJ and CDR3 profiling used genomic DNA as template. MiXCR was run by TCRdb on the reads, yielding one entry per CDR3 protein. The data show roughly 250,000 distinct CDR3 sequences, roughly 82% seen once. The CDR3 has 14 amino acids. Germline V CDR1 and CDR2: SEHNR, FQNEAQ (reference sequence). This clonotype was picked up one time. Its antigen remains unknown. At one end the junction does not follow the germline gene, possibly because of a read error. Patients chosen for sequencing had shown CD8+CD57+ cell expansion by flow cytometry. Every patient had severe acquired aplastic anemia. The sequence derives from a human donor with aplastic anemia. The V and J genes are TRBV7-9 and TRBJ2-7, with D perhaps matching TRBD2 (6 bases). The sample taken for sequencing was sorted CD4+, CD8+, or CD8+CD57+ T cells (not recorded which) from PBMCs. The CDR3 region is CASSGVRGLNTGEF. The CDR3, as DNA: TGTGCCAGCAGTGGAGTGCGGGGCTTGAACACCGGGGAGTTC. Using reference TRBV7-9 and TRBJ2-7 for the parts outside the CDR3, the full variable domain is DTGVSQNPRHKITKRGQNVTFRCDPISEHNRLYWYRQTLGQGPEFLTYFQNEAQLEKSRLLSDRFSAERPKGSFSTLEIQRTEQGDSAMYLCASSGVRGLNTGEFGPGTRLTVT.